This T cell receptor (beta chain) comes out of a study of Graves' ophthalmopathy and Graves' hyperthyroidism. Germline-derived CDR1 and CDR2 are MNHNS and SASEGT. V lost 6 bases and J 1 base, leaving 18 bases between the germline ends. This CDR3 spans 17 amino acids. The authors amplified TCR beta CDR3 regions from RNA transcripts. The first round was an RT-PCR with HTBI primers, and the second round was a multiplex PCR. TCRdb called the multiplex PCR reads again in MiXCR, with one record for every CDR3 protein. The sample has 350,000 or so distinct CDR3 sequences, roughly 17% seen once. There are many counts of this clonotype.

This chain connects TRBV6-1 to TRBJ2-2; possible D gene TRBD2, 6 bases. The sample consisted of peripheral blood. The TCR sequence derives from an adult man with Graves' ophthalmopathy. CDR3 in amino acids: CASRSGPGGLNTGELFF. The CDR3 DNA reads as TGTGCCAGCAGGTCCGGGCCCGGAGGGCTGAACACCGGGGAGCTGTTTTTT.